This is a list of T cell receptor beta chains from one sample in a study of cytomegalovirus exposure and HLA in healthy donors. Only in-frame clones appear in the TCRdb table, and some are missing; sequencing was by immunoSEQ multiplex PCR. The sample holds 160,000 or so clones, about 80% seen once. The sample was PBMCs. Receptors originate from a man aged 25 to 40 in good health and CMV-seronegative. Each CDR3 is given with its conserved first and last residue. The D gene is left open where the match is weak. The listing skips clone size in some rows; elsewhere it reads once, few, many or a size class.

>TRBV4-3|TRBJ1-2|TRBD1|NA
TGCGCCAGCAGCCACCTGACAGGGGGCGCGGACTATGGCTACACCTTC
CASSHLTGGADYGYTF
>TRBV6-5|TRBJ2-7|NA|once
TGTGCCAGCAGTTACTCTGAGCGGGCGACCGAGCAGTACTTC
CASSYSERATEQYF
>TRBV2|TRBJ1-4|NA|NA
TGTGCCAGCAGTGTGGATTCGGGTAATGAAAAACTGTTTTTT
CASSVDSGNEKLFF
>TRBV14|TRBJ2-2|NA|NA
TGTGCCAGCAGCCATATCTCCTACACCGGGGAGCTGTTTTTT
CASSHISYTGELFF
>TRBV2|TRBJ2-5|TRBD2|NA
TGTGCCAGCAGTGGGGGGAGCGGGGGAAATCAAGAGACCCAGTACTTC
CASSGGSGGNQETQYF
>TRBV27|TRBJ2-7|TRBD2|few
TGTGCCAGCAGTCTTACATCGACTAGCGGGAGGTCGGGCGAGCAGTACTTC
CASSLTSTSGRSGEQYF
>TRBV29-1|TRBJ2-3|TRBD1|NA
TGCAGCGTTGAAGGTAGGACAGGGGGCGCAGATACGCAGTATTTT
CSVEGRTGGADTQYF
>TRBV2|TRBJ2-5|TRBD2|NA
TGTGCCAGCACTTCGGGACTAGCCCACCAAGAGACCCAGTACTTC
CASTSGLAHQETQYF
>TRBV15|TRBJ2-7|NA|NA
TGTGCCACCAGCAGAGTCAAAAGCGACCCCGAGCAGTACTTC
CATSRVKSDPEQYF
>TRBV6-1|TRBJ1-2|NA|NA
TGTGCCAGCAGTGAACTGCGGGGAAGATTGGTTTATGGCTACACCTTC
CASSELRGRLVYGYTF
>TRBV6-6|TRBJ1-5|NA|NA
TGTGCCAGCACCCTGCAGGGCGAAAGACCTAATCAGCCCCAGCATTTT
CASTLQGERPNQPQHF
>TRBV4-3|TRBJ1-3|NA|NA
TGCGCCAGCAGCCAAGAGCGATACTCTGGAAACACCATATATTTT
CASSQERYSGNTIYF
>TRBV6-5|TRBJ2-5|TRBD2|NA
TGTGCCAGCAGTTCTAGCGGGGGGCTCCAAGAGACCCAGTACTTC
CASSSSGGLQETQYF
>TRBV27|TRBJ1-1|TRBD1|NA
TGTGCCAGCAGTCCTCCCCCGCTAACAGGGGGGAACACTGAAGCTTTCTTT
CASSPPPLTGGNTEAFF